Listed here are 23 T cell receptor beta chains from one sample, sequenced in a study of control samples from healthy donors and cancer patients. Some clones are missing from TCRdb's copy, which holds only in-frame ones; the method was immunoSEQ multiplex PCR. The table includes 260,000 or so clones, over 70% detected once. Sequencing used PBMCs. The receptors come from an older woman with lung cancer.

V gene TRBV3-1 (or the pseudogene TRBV3-2) combines with J gene TRBJ2-5, with TRBD2 identical over 7 bases. Germline V gives CDR1 LGHDT, CDR2 YNNKEL (reference sequence). CDR3 size: 16 residues. V gave up 0 bases and J gave up 5 bases; unmatched junction bases: 9. The CDR3, as DNA: TGTGCCAGCAGCCAAGACCGGGGGAGGGCGTCGGAGACCCAGTACTTC. It specifies CASSQDRGRASETQYF.

The V gene is TRBV7-9, the J gene TRBJ2-1, with 11 bases that match TRBD2. The ends lost 8 bases at V and 3 bases at J; junction bases unmatched: 9. Germline V gene sequence: CDR1 SEHNR, CDR2 FQNEAQ (reference sequence). The CDR3 totals 16 residues. The chain's CDR3 is CASLGLAAVHYNEQFF. CDR3 nucleotides: TGTGCCAGCTTGGGACTAGCGGCCGTTCACTACAATGAGCAGTTCTTC.

This clone was seen a few times. V and J are TRBV27 and TRBJ2-1, with TRBD2 matching over 9 bases. Germline CDR1 and CDR2: MNHEY and SMNVEV (reference sequence). Trimming took 5 bases from V and 3 from J; bases not matched to a gene: 11. The length of the CDR3 is 17 residues. CDR3 loop: CASSLLRAGGLYNEQFF. The CDR3 coding sequence is TGTGCCAGCAGTCTCCTCAGGGCGGGAGGGCTCTACAATGAGCAGTTCTTC.

The gene calls are TRBV16 and TRBJ1-5; 9 bases fit TRBD1. CDR1 and CDR2 from the germline V gene are KGHSY and FQNENV. This CDR3 spans 19 amino acids. The V and J ends lost 3 bases and 6 bases, in that order; junction bases with no gene match: 18. CDR3 nucleotide sequence: TGTGCCAGCAGCCAGAACTTAGGACTTCGGGACAGGGCTCCTCAGCCCCAGCATTTT. Its translation: CASSQNLGLRDRAPQPQHF.

CDR3 nucleotide sequence: TGTGCCAGCTCACCACCAGGGCAGGGTGCGAACACTGAAGCTTTCTTT. It translates to CASSPPGQGANTEAFF. The chain joins TRBV18 to TRBJ1-1, with D maybe TRBD1 (5 bases). CDR1 is KGHSH, CDR2 LQKENI, per germline. This CDR3 is built from 16 residues. V was clipped by 0 bases and J by 1 base, with 12 bases between them.

The chain uses TRBV12-3 or TRBV12-4 and TRBJ1-1, with D perhaps TRBD1 (6 bases). V lost 4 bases and J lost 1, with 7 bases in between. This CDR3 has 13 amino acids. For the CDR3, the DNA is TGTGCCAGCAGTTGGGGGGCGAACACTGAAGCTTTCTTT. Translating it yields CASSWGANTEAFF.

The chain uses TRBV18 and TRBJ1-1; 9 bases are a match to TRBD1. This CDR3 has 16 residues. Unmatched junction bases numbered 6, after V lost 1 base and J lost 3 bases. Germline values: CDR1 KGHSH, CDR2 LQKENI. The CDR3 sequence is CASSPLQGAGYTEAFF. As DNA, the CDR3 is TGTGCCAGCTCACCACTACAGGGGGCAGGTTACACTGAAGCTTTCTTT.

The CDR3 spells CASSRPRARKQYF. The CDR3 nucleotides read TGTGCCAGCAGCCGACCCCGGGCACGGAAGCAGTACTTC. This rearrangement joins TRBV27 to TRBJ2-7; D is unclear. The CDR3 is 13 amino acids. V was cut by 6 bases and J by 8 bases, with 17 bases left in between. Germline V gene data show CDR1 as MNHEY and CDR2 as SMNVEV (reference sequence).

The J gene is TRBJ1-2, the V gene TRBV2; no clear D. The CDR3 runs to 14 residues. V was trimmed by 1 base and J by 5 bases, leaving 11 bases between them. The V gene's germline CDR1 is SNHLY and CDR2 FYNNEI. The CDR3 loop is CASSEEEGKYGYTF. The CDR3 DNA reads TGTGCCAGCAGTGAAGAAGAGGGCAAGTATGGCTACACCTTC.

This chain joins TRBV6-6 and TRBJ1-2; tentative D call: TRBD1 (5 bases). Trimming took 5 bases from V and 1 from J, leaving 20 bases between them. CDR1 and CDR2 from the germline V gene are MNHNY and SVGAGI (reference sequence). The CDR3 runs to 17 residues. CDR3 nucleotides: TGTGCCAGCAGTCCCGCATCAGGGACCGGTGGTAACTATGGCTACACCTTC. Its translation: CASSPASGTGGNYGYTF.

This clone occurred a few times. The chain carries TRBV11-2 and TRBJ2-3, with 9 positions matching TRBD1. Trimming cost V 4 bases and J 1 base; bases outside gene matches: 3. This CDR3 is 15 amino acids long. Germline values: CDR1 SGHAT, CDR2 FQNNGV. The CDR3 region is CASSYRTGGTDTQYF. As DNA, the CDR3 is TGTGCCAGCAGCTACAGGACAGGGGGCACAGATACGCAGTATTTT.

The chain has TRBV13 and TRBJ2-7; 7 bases are shared with TRBD1. Looked up from germline, CDR1 is PRHDT and CDR2 is FYEKMQ (reference sequence). Trimming removed 4 bases from V and 2 bases from J; junction bases left unmatched: 17. The CDR3 length is 18 residues. In DNA form, the CDR3 reads TGTGCCAGCAGCTCTTCTAATCGACAGGGCGCTTCTCCCTACGAGCAGTACTTC. This gives the protein CASSSSNRQGASPYEQYF.

CDR3 DNA: TGTGCCAGCAGTCCCCACCGAAGGGAGCAGCCCCAGCATTTT. It specifies CASSPHRREQPQHF. V and J are TRBV27 and TRBJ1-5; D remains unclear. V dropped 5 bases and J dropped 7 bases, with 15 bases sitting between them. Per the germline V gene, CDR1 is MNHEY and CDR2 is SMNVEV (reference sequence). This CDR3 spans 14 amino acids.

The V call is TRBV9, the J call TRBJ2-3; TRBD2 matches at 7 bases. The germline CDR1 and CDR2 sequences are SGDLS and YYNGEE. The CDR3 covers 15 residues. The J segment lost 5 bases and the V segment lost 3 bases, leaving 9 bases of the junction unmatched. The CDR3 DNA is TGTGCCAGCAGCGCTTCGACTAGCCAATTAGATACGCAGTATTTT. This codes for CASSASTSQLDTQYF. Full variable domain (outside the CDR3, taken from reference TRBV9 and TRBJ2-3): DSGVTQTPKHLITATGQRVTLRCSPRSGDLSVYWYQQSLDQGLQFLIQYYNGEERAKGNILERFSAQQFPDLHSELNLSSLELGDSALYFCASSASTSQLDTQYFGPGTRLTVL.

V and J are TRBV7-3 and TRBJ2-3; D ambiguous. This CDR3 has 15 amino acids. CDR1 is SGHTA and CDR2 is FQGTGA in the germline V gene. Trimming cost V 1 base and J 0 bases, with 8 bases left between them. CDR3 bases: TGTGCCAGCAGCTTAATGTCAGCTAGCACAGATACGCAGTATTTT. Protein sequence: CASSLMSASTDTQYF.

The chain uses TRBV28 and TRBJ2-4; the D gene is possibly TRBD2 (6 bases). CDR1 and CDR2 from the germline V gene are MDHEN and SYDVKM. V gave up 4 bases and J gave up 1 base, with 11 bases separating them. The CDR3 sequence is 15 residues long. CDR3 amino acids: CASSSVRGAKNIQYF. The DNA for the CDR3 is TGTGCCAGCAGTTCAGTTCGGGGGGCCAAAAACATTCAGTACTTC.

CDR3 nucleotides: TGTGCCAGCAGGGAGGGGGCGAGCTCTGGAAACACCATATATTTT. Encoded protein: CASREGASSGNTIYF. This chain joins TRBV6-5 and TRBJ1-3; 7 positions match TRBD1. Germline trimming cut 6 bases from V and 0 bases from J; bases unmatched to any gene: 5. This CDR3 region has 15 residues. The germline V gene has CDR1 MNHEY and CDR2 SVGAGI.

This clone came up a few times. Other DNA sequences in the sample encode the same CDR3. The chain has TRBV2 and TRBJ2-7; the D call may be TRBD1 or TRBD2 (5 bases each). V dropped 6 bases and J dropped 1 base, with 10 bases sitting between them. This CDR3 has 13 residues. Germline V gene lookup returns CDR1 SNHLY and CDR2 FYNNEI. The DNA of the CDR3 is TGTGCCAGCAGAGGGACGTTTTCCTACGAGCAGTACTTC. Encoded protein: CASRGTFSYEQYF.

The chain links TRBV27 to TRBJ2-1, with 7 bases that match TRBD2. CDR3 length equals 15 residues. Trimming at V came to 3 bases and at J to 6 bases, leaving 8 bases not matched to a gene. CDR1 is MNHEY, CDR2 SMNVEV, per germline (reference sequence). The CDR3 here is CASSFPGLGLNEQFF. As DNA, the CDR3 is TGTGCCAGCAGTTTCCCAGGACTAGGACTCAATGAGCAGTTCTTC.

The V call is TRBV3-1 (or the pseudogene TRBV3-2), the J call TRBJ1-2; no clear D. The CDR3 has 14 residues. Germline V gene data show CDR1 as LGHDT and CDR2 as YNNKEL (reference sequence). V lost 4 bases, J lost 0 bases, and 9 bases lay in between. This CDR3 is CASSPLRSNYGYTF. CDR3 in DNA: TGTGCCAGCAGCCCACTTCGGTCTAACTATGGCTACACCTTC.

The chain combines TRBV27 with TRBJ2-1; tentatively, D is TRBD1 (6 bases). V was shortened by 3 bases and J by 0 bases, with 30 bases between the two germline ends. There are 22 residues in the CDR3. CDR1 and CDR2 from the germline V gene are MNHEY and SMNVEV (reference sequence). The CDR3: CASSFQPLISGQLSSSYNEQFF. The CDR3 DNA is TGTGCCAGCAGTTTTCAGCCTCTGATCTCTGGACAGCTATCGAGCTCCTACAATGAGCAGTTCTTC.

This clone came up once. The rearrangement joins TRBV5-6 to TRBJ2-3; TRBD2 agrees at 11 bases. The germline gives CDR1 SGHDT, CDR2 YYEEEE. This CDR3 spans 16 amino acids. V shed 3 bases, J shed 0 bases, and the junction held 3 bases outside the gene matches. The CDR3 region has the DNA TGTGCCAGCAGCTACCGGACTAGCGGGAGCACAGATACGCAGTATTTT. It translates to CASSYRTSGSTDTQYF.

In this sample, this clone turned up once. The V and J genes are TRBV19 and TRBJ1-5, with 10 bases fitting TRBD1. Unmatched junction bases numbered 5, after V lost 8 bases and J lost 4 bases. The V gene's germline CDR1 is LNHDA and CDR2 SQIVND (reference sequence). CDR3 length: 14 residues. The CDR3 loop reads CASRQGAGNQPQHF. In nucleotides, the CDR3 is TGTGCCAGTCGACAGGGGGCTGGAAATCAGCCCCAGCATTTT.